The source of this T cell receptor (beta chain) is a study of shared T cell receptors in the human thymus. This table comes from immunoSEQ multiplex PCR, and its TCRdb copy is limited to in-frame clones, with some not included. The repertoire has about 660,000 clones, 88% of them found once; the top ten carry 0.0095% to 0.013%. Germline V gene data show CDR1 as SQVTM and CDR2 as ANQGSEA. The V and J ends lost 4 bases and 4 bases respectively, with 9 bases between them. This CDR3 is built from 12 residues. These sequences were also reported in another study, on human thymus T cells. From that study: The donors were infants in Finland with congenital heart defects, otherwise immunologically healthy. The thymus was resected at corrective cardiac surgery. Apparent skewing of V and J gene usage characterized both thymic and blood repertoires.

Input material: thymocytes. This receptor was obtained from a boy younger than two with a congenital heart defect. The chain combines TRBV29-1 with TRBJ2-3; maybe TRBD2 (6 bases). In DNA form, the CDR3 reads TGCAGCGTTGGACGGAGGGCAGATACGCAGTATTTT. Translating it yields CSVGRRADTQYF.